The next 10 T cell receptor beta chains were all read from a single sample in a study of T cell clusters in autoimmune cytopenias. Multiplex touch-down PCR amplified TRB using TRB-A and TRB-B pools in one tube. Reprocessing the multiplex PCR reads, TCRdb reports a single entry for every CDR3 protein and omits DNA. This sample lists under 800 distinct CDR3 sequences; its ten largest clones have about a fifth. TRB was amplified from around 0.25 ug of peripheral blood genomic DNA per sample. Another study also made use of these data, one on T cell repertoires in aging, cancer and after chemotherapy.

Sequenced material: peripheral blood. Source of these receptors: a human donor in good health.

The rearrangement uses TRBV4-1 and TRBJ2-5; TCRdb returns TRBD2, unconfirmable since there is no DNA. The CDR3 totals 16 residues. CDR1 is MGHRA, CDR2 YSYEKL, per germline. The CDR3: CASSQGLRTSQETQYF.

This clonotype counts as large (0.1 to 1%) by frequency. The chain employs TRBV19 and TRBJ1-5; TCRdb proposes TRBD1, but this gene call is untestable without DNA. The CDR3 loop spans 16 amino acids. Per germline, CDR1 LNHDA and CDR2 SQIVND (reference sequence). The CDR3 sequence: CASSVLTGGANQPQHF.

This clonotype is deemed large by its frequency. The CDR3 here is CAWSVGTGNQPQHF. The rearrangement links TRBV30 to TRBJ1-5; TCRdb proposes TRBD1, but this gene call is untestable without DNA. Germline loops: CDR1 GTSNPN, CDR2 SVGIG (reference sequence). The CDR3 is 14 amino acids. Variable domain in full (rest from reference TRBV30 and TRBJ1-5): SQTIHQWPATLVQPVGSPLSLECTVEGTSNPNLYWYRQAAGRGLQLLFYSVGIGQISSEVPQNLSASRPQDRQFILSSKKLLLSDSGFYLCAWSVGTGNQPQHFGDGTRLSIL.

This chain links TRBV19 with TRBJ2-1; the D gene TCRdb calls, TRBD2, cannot be checked with no DNA. The CDR3 loop spans 18 amino acids. The germline V gene encodes CDR1 LNHDA and CDR2 SQIVND (reference sequence). The CDR3 spells CASSIRSGLGGANNEQFF.

Frequency places this clonotype as medium-sized. The chain uses TRBV6-2 or TRBV6-3 and TRBJ2-5; the D call from TCRdb, TRBD1, cannot be confirmed without DNA. This CDR3 has 17 amino acids. Germline lookup yields CDR1 MNHEY and CDR2 SVGEGT. The CDR3 reads CASSYPRGQGPQETQYF.

This clonotype is called medium-sized based on its frequency. The chain's CDR3 is CASSQTTVNYGYTF. The chain joins TRBV4-3 to TRBJ1-2. The CDR3 has 14 amino acids. The V gene's germline CDR1 is LGHNA and CDR2 YSLEER.

Frequency places this clonotype as large. The chain is built from TRBV6-2 or TRBV6-3 and TRBJ2-1; the D gene TCRdb calls, TRBD2, cannot be checked with no DNA. This CDR3 has 16 amino acids. From germline, CDR1 is MNHEY and CDR2 SVGEGT. CDR3 sequence reads: CASSYTAEGSGSEQFF.

The rearrangement uses TRBV6-5 and TRBJ2-1; as DNA is missing, the TRBD2 call by TCRdb cannot be tested. This CDR3 spans 14 amino acids. CDR1 MNHEY and CDR2 SVGAGI come from the germline V gene. The CDR3 reads CAARASGDYNEQFF.

The chain uses TRBV4-2 and TRBJ1-1; absent DNA, TCRdb's TRBD1 call cannot be checked. The CDR3 is made up of 16 amino acids. Germline V gene sequence: CDR1 LGHNA, CDR2 YNFKEQ. CDR3 protein: CASSQEGGRGPTEAFF.

This clonotype is called medium-sized based on its frequency. The genes are TRBV6-5 and TRBJ2-2. This CDR3 comprises 12 residues. Germline V gene sequence: CDR1 MNHEY, CDR2 SVGAGI. The chain's CDR3 is CASRRGTGELFF.